This is a list of T cell receptor beta chains from one sample in a study of PD-1 blockade in classical Hodgkin lymphoma. Generated by immunoSEQ multiplex PCR, the TCRdb table keeps only in-frame clones and is missing some. The sample yields 6,000 to 9,500 clones, 60% to 80% seen once. The input for sequencing was CD4+ T cells from blood, taken at baseline. The receptor set was obtained from a human donor with classical Hodgkin lymphoma. Each CDR3 is given with its conserved first and last residue. D genes are given only for firm matches. Some rows have no size entry. The others give once, few or many, or a class for an expanded clone.

j_gene	v_gene	d_gene	abundance	CDR3nt	CDR3aa
TRBJ1-5	TRBV7-2	TRBD1	once	TGTGCCAGCAGTTGGACAGGGTGGGCTCAGCCCCAGCATTTT	CASSWTGWAQPQHF
TRBJ2-1	TRBV10-3	TRBD2	NA	TGTGCCATCAGTACGTTTGGGACTAGCGGGACCAACTCCTACAATGAGCAGTTCTTC	CAISTFGTSGTNSYNEQFF
TRBJ1-3	TRBV10-3	NA	NA	TGTGCCATCAGTGTGGGGGTAGCCGGAAACACCATATATTTT	CAISVGVAGNTIYF
TRBJ1-6	TRBV27	NA	few	TGTGCCAGCAGTTTTACGGGCCCCTATAATTCACCCCTCCACTTT	CASSFTGPYNSPLHF
TRBJ1-3	TRBV9	NA	few	TGTGCCAGCAGCGTAGATGGCATCTCTGGAAACACCATATATTTT	CASSVDGISGNTIYF
TRBJ2-7	TRBV11-2	TRBD1	NA	TGTGCCAGCAGTCCCCGGGACAGGGGTTCCTACGAGCAGTACTTC	CASSPRDRGSYEQYF
TRBJ1-1	TRBV5-1	NA	few	TGCGCCAGCAGCTTTATGATAAACACTGAAGCTTTCTTT	CASSFMINTEAFF
TRBJ1-5	TRBV27	NA	NA	TGTGCCAGCAGGCGGCGAGGGGAGCAGCCCCAGCATTTT	CASRRRGEQPQHF
TRBJ1-1	TRBV11-2	NA	NA	TGTGCCAGCAGCCCTCAACCAGGGGCCAACACTGAAGCTTTCTTT	CASSPQPGANTEAFF
TRBJ2-3	TRBV4-3	TRBD2	NA	TGCGCCAGCAGCCGCGGCGTTGGGGGGGTGGCAGATACGCAGTATTTT	CASSRGVGGVADTQYF
TRBJ1-1	TRBV20-1	NA	large	TGCAGTGCTAGTCGGGGAGGTGAAGCTTTCTTT	CSASRGGEAFF